A single sample gave rise to the 22 T cell receptor beta chains below, sequenced in a study of shared clonotypes between healthy human individuals. Clones were sequenced by immunoSEQ multiplex PCR, and TCRdb holds only the in-frame ones, with some missing. The sample shows around 1.9 million clones, just under 95% of them seen only once. Naive CD8 cells comprised CD45RO-negative, CCR7-positively selected cells, excluding terminally differentiated effector memory CD45RA+ cells. Sequenced material: naive CD8+ T cells from PBMCs. Every receptor here comes from a man between 18 and 35 years old in good health. Some clones in this sample may be carry-over from other donors' samples.

This rearrangement joins TRBV4-2 to TRBJ2-1; 11 bases fit TRBD2. Germline values: CDR1 LGHNA, CDR2 YNFKEQ. The ends lost 3 bases at V and 3 bases at J; junction bases unmatched: 10. The CDR3 is made up of 18 amino acids. CDR3 region: CASSHDVLGLAGYNEQFF. The CDR3, as DNA: TGTGCCAGCAGCCATGATGTCCTTGGACTAGCGGGCTACAATGAGCAGTTCTTC.

The V and J genes are TRBV9 and TRBJ2-1; 11 bases align to TRBD2. In germline, CDR1 is SGDLS, CDR2 YYNGEE. Unmatched junction bases numbered 21, after V lost 3 bases and J lost 7 bases. This CDR3 spans 20 amino acids. The CDR3 nucleotides are TGTGCCAGCAGCGAGCCCCTGGACAGGGAACTAGCGGGAGTTTGGAATGAGCAGTTCTTC. Amino acid sequence: CASSEPLDRELAGVWNEQFF.

The rearrangement uses TRBV6-1 and TRBJ1-1; D is possibly TRBD1 (5 bases). The V end lost 3 bases, the J end lost 4 bases, and 15 bases lay between the germline ends. CDR1 and CDR2 (germline): MNHNS, SASEGT. CDR3 length: 15 amino acids. CDR3 in DNA: TGTGCCAGCAGTGAGTCGAGGGGACCGGGCACTGAAGCTTTCTTT. It specifies CASSESRGPGTEAFF.

The rearrangement joins TRBV19 to TRBJ2-1; TRBD2 is a possible D gene (5 bases). CDR3 size: 14 residues. Germline lookup yields CDR1 LNHDA and CDR2 SQIVND (reference sequence). V was pared by 10 bases and J by 7 bases, with 20 bases between. The CDR3 reads CATTRDPHTNEQFF. Written as DNA, the CDR3 is TGTGCCACTACGAGGGATCCCCATACGAATGAGCAGTTCTTC. The variable domain in full, completed from reference TRBV19 and TRBJ2-1, reads DGGITQSPKYLFRKEGQNVTLSCEQNLNHDAMYWYRQDPGQGLRLIYYSQIVNDFQKGDIAEGYSVSREKKESFPLTVTSAQKNPTAFYLCATTRDPHTNEQFFGPGTRLTVL.

The V and J genes are TRBV28 and TRBJ2-7; 7 nucleotides align to TRBD2. The CDR3 is 18 residues long. Germline V gene sequence: CDR1 MDHEN, CDR2 SYDVKM. V was clipped by 3 bases and J by 5 bases; unmatched bases: 19. The CDR3 DNA follows: TGTGCCAGCAGTTTGGTCCCCTGGCGGGAGAGTCCAAAAGACGAGCAGTACTTC. Its protein is CASSLVPWRESPKDEQYF.

As regards this clone: In the same sample, other DNA sequences code for this CDR3. J is TRBJ1-5 and V is TRBV7-2; D unclear. Trimming took 2 bases from V and 4 from J, leaving 3 bases between them. The CDR3 contains 12 residues. CDR1 is SGHTA, CDR2 FQGNSA, per germline. The CDR3 loop reads CASSLSNQPQHF. The CDR3 bases are TGTGCCAGCAGCTTATCGAATCAGCCCCAGCATTTT.

This clone was seen a single time. The chain recombines TRBV4-2 with TRBJ2-2; D might be TRBD2 (5 bases). CDR1 LGHNA and CDR2 YNFKEQ come from the germline V gene. The V end lost 4 bases, the J end lost 6 bases, and 6 bases lay between the germline ends. The CDR3 is 12 residues long. The DNA for the CDR3 is TGTGCCAGCAGCCGGGGAGCCGGGGAGCTGTTTTTT. It encodes CASSRGAGELFF.

This clone was detected only once. This chain links TRBV19 with TRBJ2-7, with D tentatively TRBD1 or TRBD2 (5 bases each). V shed 6 bases and J shed 6 bases, with 18 bases lying between them. This CDR3 spans 14 amino acids. Germline V gene data show CDR1 as LNHDA and CDR2 as SQIVND (reference sequence). This chain's CDR3 is CASSPGPTGLEQYF. The CDR3 DNA sequence: TGTGCCAGTAGCCCGGGGCCTACTGGGCTCGAGCAGTACTTC.

This clone was recorded a few times. This rearrangement joins TRBV30 to TRBJ1-2; D remains unclear. The CDR3 is 13 amino acids. The germline V and J ends were trimmed by 0 bases and 9 bases, with 14 bases remaining between them. Germline CDR1 and CDR2: GTSNPN and SVGIG (reference sequence). The CDR3 DNA is TGTGCCTGGAGTGTACTGGGGAGGTTGAGCTACACCTTC. Its protein product is CAWSVLGRLSYTF.

The chain uses TRBV7-9 and TRBJ2-7; D gene uncertain. Germline V gene lookup returns CDR1 SEHNR and CDR2 FQNEAQ (reference sequence). Trimming shortened V by 5 bases and J by 6 bases, and 11 bases separated the two germline ends. CDR3 length equals 12 residues. DNA for the CDR3: TGTGCCAGCAGCATAACGGGTTTCGAGCAGTACTTC. It specifies CASSITGFEQYF.

V is TRBV29-1 and J is TRBJ1-1; D possibly corresponds to TRBD1 (6 bases). Trimming took off 6 bases at V and 4 bases at J, with 15 bases between the two ends. Germline CDR1 is SQVTM and CDR2 is ANQGSEA. The CDR3 runs 13 residues. The CDR3 protein is CSVAPGTTTEAFF. The CDR3 DNA sequence: TGCAGCGTGGCACCCGGGACAACCACTGAAGCTTTCTTT.

The chain joins TRBV9 to TRBJ1-3; 9 nucleotides match TRBD1. With V trimmed by 3 bases and J by 0 bases, 4 bases remained unmatched. Looked up from germline, CDR1 is SGDLS and CDR2 is YYNGEE. The length of the CDR3 is 16 residues. CDR3 nucleotide sequence: TGTGCCAGCAGCGAGGGGACAGGGACCTCTGGAAACACCATATATTTT. It is translated as CASSEGTGTSGNTIYF.

The chain carries TRBV4-1 and TRBJ1-2; D not resolved. Per germline, CDR1 MGHRA and CDR2 YSYEKL. The CDR3 covers 16 residues. The germline V and J ends were trimmed by 4 bases and 0 bases, with 15 bases remaining between them. The CDR3 bases are TGCGCCAGCAGCCCCCCTATGGTTGGTACTAACTATGGCTACACCTTC. Its translation: CASSPPMVGTNYGYTF.

The chain uses TRBV4-1 and TRBJ1-1, with a tentative D call TRBD1 (5 bases). Germline CDR1 is MGHRA and CDR2 is YSYEKL. V shed 8 bases and J shed 4 bases, with 20 bases lying between them. CDR3 length: 15 amino acids. The CDR3 sequence: CASVPGPSVGTEAFF. In DNA, the CDR3 is TGCGCCAGCGTCCCGGGACCCTCGGTGGGCACTGAAGCTTTCTTT.

As concerns this clone: This specimen includes other DNA sequences encoding the same CDR3. This chain links TRBV27 with TRBJ2-1; 8 nucleotides match TRBD2. CDR3 length: 15 amino acids. Germline V gives CDR1 MNHEY, CDR2 SMNVEV (reference sequence). The V gene end was trimmed by 5 bases and the J gene end by 1 base; junction bases not matched to a gene: 4. In nucleotides, the CDR3 is TGTGCCAGCAGTCCCGGGGGGGGATCCTACAATGAGCAGTTCTTC. Encoded protein: CASSPGGGSYNEQFF.

V usage is TRBV7-9 and J usage is TRBJ1-1; perhaps TRBD1 as D (5 bases). The CDR3 is made up of 14 amino acids. Germline V gene lookup returns CDR1 SEHNR and CDR2 FQNEAQ (reference sequence). V lost 3 bases to trimming and J lost 8 bases, with 16 bases between them. For the CDR3, the DNA is TGTGCCAGCAGCTTCGAGGGGCGTGGGGGGGAAGCTTTCTTT. This encodes CASSFEGRGGEAFF.

The chain joins TRBV9 to TRBJ1-2; 10 bases agree with TRBD1. Trimming at V came to 2 bases and at J to 8 bases, leaving 6 bases not matched to a gene. CDR3 length equals 14 residues. The germline CDR1 and CDR2 sequences are SGDLS and YYNGEE. Written as DNA, the CDR3 is TGTGCCAGCAGCGTTGGGACAGGGGATCCCGGCTACACCTTC. This codes for CASSVGTGDPGYTF. The whole variable domain, filled in from reference TRBV9 and TRBJ1-2, reads DSGVTQTPKHLITATGQRVTLRCSPRSGDLSVYWYQQSLDQGLQFLIQYYNGEERAKGNILERFSAQQFPDLHSELNLSSLELGDSALYFCASSVGTGDPGYTFGSGTRLTVV.

The chain couples TRBV6-6 to TRBJ2-1; 11 bases match TRBD2. The CDR3 runs 15 residues. The ends lost 4 bases at V and 2 bases at J; junction bases unmatched: 1. Germline CDR1 reads MNHNY; CDR2 reads SVGAGI (reference sequence). The CDR3 DNA follows: TGTGCCAGCAGTTTGGGACTAGCGGCCTACAATGAGCAGTTCTTC. As protein: CASSLGLAAYNEQFF.

This sequence joins TRBV7-9 and TRBJ2-1, with D perhaps TRBD2 (6 bases). The CDR3 is 13 amino acids. Looked up from germline, CDR1 is SEHNR and CDR2 is FQNEAQ (reference sequence). Trimming removed 7 bases from V and 10 bases from J, with 17 bases in between. The CDR3 sequence is CASKHWTGDEQFF. In DNA, the CDR3 is TGTGCCAGCAAGCATTGGACGGGGGACGAGCAGTTCTTC.

V usage is TRBV5-1 and J usage is TRBJ2-7; D not resolved. Germline assignment: CDR1 SGHRS and CDR2 YFSETQ. The CDR3 totals 15 residues. Between the trimmed V and J ends, which lost 0 bases and 4 bases, there was a span of 14 bases. In DNA, the CDR3 is TGCGCCAGCAGCTTGGCTTCCCCAGGCTGGTACGAGCAGTACTTC. Its protein is CASSLASPGWYEQYF.

Comment on this clone: In the same sample, other DNA sequences code for this CDR3. This chain joins TRBV9 and TRBJ2-7; D is undetermined. The CDR3 is 14 amino acids. Per the germline V gene, CDR1 is SGDLS and CDR2 is YYNGEE. With 0 bases removed from V and 2 bases from J, the gap between germline ends came to 9 bases. CDR3 nucleotides: TGTGCCAGCAGCGTAGCGGATACACCCTACGAGCAGTACTTC. Amino acids: CASSVADTPYEQYF.

The CDR3 protein is CASSLSGTGYEQYF. The CDR3 coding sequence is TGTGCCAGCAGTTTGTCAGGGACAGGCTACGAGCAGTACTTC. The chain uses TRBV6-5 and TRBJ2-7; 8 bases map to TRBD1. V gave up 4 bases and J gave up 3 bases; unmatched junction bases: 5. Germline lookup yields CDR1 MNHEY and CDR2 SVGAGI. This CDR3 has 14 residues.